The rows below give T cell receptor beta chains drawn from one sample of a study of cytomegalovirus exposure and HLA in healthy donors. Sequenced by immunoSEQ multiplex PCR; TCRdb stores in-frame clones only, minus some. This table holds 100,000 to 150,000 clones, less than 80% found once. Sequencing was done on a sample of PBMCs. The receptors were gathered from a female donor in good health and CMV-seropositive. Both conserved end residues are part of each CDR3. The D gene is left open where the match is weak. Clone size appears in some rows only: once, few, many, or a class for an expanded clone.

TRBJ2-7	.	TRBD2	TRBV11-2	TGTGCCAGCAGCTTAGGGGGACTAGCGGACTCCTACGAGCAGTACTTC	CASSLGGLADSYEQYF
TRBJ2-7	few	.	TRBV15	TGTGCCACCAGCGACAAGGGGGGGTCCCCCTACGAGCAGTACTTC	CATSDKGGSPYEQYF
TRBJ2-1	.	.	TRBV11-3	TGTGCCAGCAGCTTAGATGGCCCCGACAATGAGCAGTTCTTC	CASSLDGPDNEQFF
TRBJ1-5	.	.	TRBV6-1	TGTGCCAGCAGTGACCTCAGAGGGAACAATCAGCCCCAGCATTTT	CASSDLRGNNQPQHF
TRBJ2-5	.	TRBD2	TRBV5-1	TGCGCCAGCACGCTAGCGGGGTGGCAAGAGACCCAGTACTTC	CASTLAGWQETQYF
TRBJ1-1	.	TRBD1	TRBV5-1	TGCGCCAGCAGCTTGGAGGGACAGACCTTTGAAGCTTTCTTT	CASSLEGQTFEAFF
TRBJ2-7	few	TRBD1	TRBV28	TGTGCCAGCAGCGACAGGGTGGACTACGAGCAGTACTTC	CASSDRVDYEQYF
TRBJ2-7	.	.	TRBV28	TGTGCCAGCAGTTTACTGAGTCCCTACGAGCAGTACTTC	CASSLLSPYEQYF
TRBJ1-1	.	.	TRBV5-6	TGTGCCAGCAGCCGGGTTTTGAACACTGAAGCTTTCTTT	CASSRVLNTEAFF
TRBJ2-1	.	.	TRBV21-1	TGTGCCAGCCAAAGCGGAGGGTATATCAGTGAGCAGTTCTTC	CASQSGGYISEQFF
TRBJ1-5	.	.	TRBV6-5	TGTGCCAGCAGTTACTCGTATCGCAATCAGCCCCAGCATTTT	CASSYSYRNQPQHF
TRBJ2-5	.	TRBD2	TRBV2	TGTGCCAGCAGTGAATACGGTGCTAGCGGACAAGAGACCCAGTACTTC	CASSEYGASGQETQYF
TRBJ2-6	.	.	TRBV27	TGTGCCAGCAGTCCCCTCAGCTCTGGGGCCAACGTCCTGACTTTC	CASSPLSSGANVLTF
TRBJ2-7	.	.	TRBV6-6	TGTGCCAGCAGTTACTCGAGCGCACGGAACTACGAGCAGTACTTC	CASSYSSARNYEQYF
TRBJ1-4	.	TRBD1	TRBV7-9	TGTGCCAGCAGCCACGGACGGGGACAGGGTGGGGAAAAACTGTTTTTT	CASSHGRGQGGEKLFF
TRBJ2-3	once	TRBD2	TRBV27	TGTGCCAGCAGTTTGGAGGGAGGGAACACAGATACGCAGTATTTT	CASSLEGGNTDTQYF
TRBJ1-1	.	.	TRBV7-9	TGTGCCAGCAGCTTAGTGGACTTGTTTGAAGCTTTCTTT	CASSLVDLFEAFF
TRBJ2-3	once	.	TRBV6-5	TGTGCCAGCAGTTACTCGGGGCTCCAACAAGATACGCAGTATTTT	CASSYSGLQQDTQYF
TRBJ1-2	.	.	TRBV5-1	TGCGCCAGCAGTGGAGGGGAAGCTAACTATGGCTACACCTTC	CASSGGEANYGYTF
TRBJ2-7	.	.	TRBV27	TGTGCCAGCAGGTCGGCAGGGGCAGATTACGAGCAGTACTTC	CASRSAGADYEQYF
TRBJ1-1	.	.	TRBV7-9	TGTGCCAGCAGTATGGAGTTAGGTACTGAAGCTTTCTTT	CASSMELGTEAFF
TRBJ1-1	.	.	TRBV6-5	TGTGCCAGCAGTTACCCGGCAGGGAAGGTAGCTTTCTTT	CASSYPAGKVAFF
TRBJ2-6	.	.	TRBV5-1	TGCGCCAGCAGCTTGAGAGTTTCTGGGGCCAACGTCCTGACTTTC	CASSLRVSGANVLTF
TRBJ2-2	.	.	TRBV18	TGTGCCAGCTCACCACCCGGCGGAACCGGGGAGCTGTTTTTT	CASSPPGGTGELFF
TRBJ2-3	few	TRBD2	TRBV7-3	TGTGCCAGCAGCTTAGGGCTAGCGGGGGTAGGAGATACGCAGTATTTT	CASSLGLAGVGDTQYF
TRBJ2-3	.	.	TRBV7-8	TGTGCCAGCAGCCCAGGACACGCTGATACGCAGTATTTT	CASSPGHADTQYF
TRBJ2-5	.	.	TRBV19	TGTGCCAGTAGTATTGGTCGGGGAAAAGAGACCCAGTACTTC	CASSIGRGKETQYF
TRBJ2-7	.	.	TRBV6-5	TGTGCCAGCAGCACTCAACCCGGAGCCTACGAGCAGTACTTC	CASSTQPGAYEQYF
TRBJ2-1	few	.	TRBV5-1	TGCGCCAGCAGCTTGGTGGCGGGGATGAGTGGTGAGCAGTTCTTC	CASSLVAGMSGEQFF
TRBJ2-4	.	TRBD1	TRBV9	TGTGCCAGCAGCCCCCACGGGACAGGGAACATTCAGTACTTC	CASSPHGTGNIQYF
TRBJ2-7	.	.	TRBV27	TGTGCCAGCAGTTTAACAGGCTACGAGCAGTACTTC	CASSLTGYEQYF
TRBJ2-7	.	.	TRBV21-1	TGTGCCAGCGGGCGGGGACAGAGGTACGAGCAGTACTTC	CASGRGQRYEQYF
TRBJ1-2	.	.	TRBV19	TGTGCCGCTGGAGGAGGGTTCGGCTACACCTTC	CAAGGGFGYTF
TRBJ1-3	few	TRBD1	TRBV7-3	TGTGCCAGCAGCCCCAGGGGGTCAGGAAACACCATATATTTT	CASSPRGSGNTIYF
TRBJ2-7	few	TRBD2	TRBV2	TGTGCCAGCAGTGAGAGGACTAGCGGGGCCGAGCAGTACTTC	CASSERTSGAEQYF
TRBJ1-1	few	.	TRBV18	TGTGCCAGCTCCCCGGGGGTGGTCGAGAACACTGAAGCTTTCTTT	CASSPGVVENTEAFF
TRBJ1-4	.	.	TRBV6-1	TGTGCCAGCAGTGAACCGGGGTCGTTGGAAAAACTGTTTTTT	CASSEPGSLEKLFF
TRBJ1-5	.	.	TRBV27	TGTGCCAGCAGTCCCGGGGGTTATAGCAATCAGCCCCAGCATTTT	CASSPGGYSNQPQHF
TRBJ2-5	once	.	TRBV5-1	TGCGCCAGCAGCGCCGGACTGGAAGAGACCCAGTACTTC	CASSAGLEETQYF
TRBJ1-1	.	TRBD1	TRBV13	TGTGCCAGCAGCTCGGACAGGCGGGGTGAAGCTTTCTTT	CASSSDRRGEAFF
TRBJ1-5	.	.	TRBV6-5	TGTGCCAGCAGCCCCCGGGAGGGGTTTAATCAGCCCCAGCATTTT	CASSPREGFNQPQHF
TRBJ2-2	.	.	TRBV7-9	TGTGCCAGCAGCTTAGCCGGCGGGACCGGGGAGCTGTTTTTT	CASSLAGGTGELFF
TRBJ2-1	.	TRBD2	TRBV29-1	TGCAGCGTTGAAGATCTTAGCGGGAGTTTGAACAATGAGCAGTTCTTC	CSVEDLSGSLNNEQFF
TRBJ1-3	.	.	TRBV2	TGTGCCAGCAGTGTCAGCTCTGGAAACACCATATATTTT	CASSVSSGNTIYF
TRBJ2-7	.	TRBD1	TRBV27	TGTGCCAGCAGAACGGGACAGGGGGCATACGAGCAGTACTTC	CASRTGQGAYEQYF
TRBJ1-5	.	.	TRBV28	TGTGCCAGCAGGGGGACTCCTTATAGCAATCAGCCCCAGCATTTT	CASRGTPYSNQPQHF
TRBJ1-5	.	.	TRBV2	TGTGCCAGCAGGCAGGTACTGGGTCAGCCCCAGCATTTT	CASRQVLGQPQHF
TRBJ2-7	once	TRBD2	TRBV2	TGTGCCACAGGACTAGCGGACGAGCAGTACTTC	CATGLADEQYF
TRBJ2-3	.	.	TRBV7-6	TGTGCCAGCAGCCCTACCGTGTGGGATACGCAGTATTTT	CASSPTVWDTQYF